One and the same sample provided the 30 T cell receptor beta chains below, sequenced in a study of cytomegalovirus exposure and HLA in healthy donors. A multiplex PCR was run with 60 Vbeta primers and 13 Jbeta primers. Libraries were prepared by immunoSEQ multiplex PCR; TCRdb keeps only in-frame clonotypes and omits some of them. The profile shows approximately 110,000 clones, around four fifths of them singletons. Sequenced: PBMCs. The receptors originated from a woman aged 40 to 55 in good health and CMV-seronegative.

This clone was detected many times. The V call is TRBV7-2, the J call TRBJ2-7, with 8 nucleotides matching TRBD1. Germline V gives CDR1 SGHTA, CDR2 FQGNSA. V shed 5 bases, J shed 0 bases, and the junction held 3 bases outside the gene matches. This CDR3 spans 14 amino acids. CDR3 loop: CASSRQGSSYEQYF. DNA for the CDR3: TGTGCCAGCAGCAGACAGGGGAGCTCCTACGAGCAGTACTTC.

V gene TRBV18 combines with J gene TRBJ2-3, with 8 bases matching TRBD2. The germline V gene encodes CDR1 KGHSH and CDR2 LQKENI. The V segment lost 3 bases and the J segment 0 bases; nucleotides outside the gene matches: 5. The CDR3 length is 16 residues. CDR3 nucleotide sequence: TGTGCCAGCTCACCCGTAGCGGGGACCAGCACAGATACGCAGTATTTT. Translating it yields CASSPVAGTSTDTQYF.

V is TRBV27 and J is TRBJ2-5; maybe TRBD1 (6 bases). The DNA matches TRBJ2-7 better at its end, which makes the J call doubtful. This CDR3 is built from 13 residues. Germline assignment: CDR1 MNHEY and CDR2 SMNVEV (reference sequence). CDR3 bases: TGTGCCAGCAGTCCAAACAGGGTCCACGAGCAGTACTTC. Translating it yields CASSPNRVHEQYF.

This sequence joins TRBV2 and TRBJ1-2; the D is unclear. Germline values: CDR1 SNHLY, CDR2 FYNNEI. Trimming stripped 6 bases from V and 2 bases from J, with 10 bases between. The CDR3 is 13 residues long. The CDR3 bases are TGTGCCAGCAGCGGCCTAGAGAACTATGGCTACACCTTC. Amino acids: CASSGLENYGYTF.

The chain couples TRBV27 to TRBJ1-3; 8 nucleotides align to TRBD1. CDR3 length equals 16 residues. The J segment lost 8 bases and the V segment lost 6 bases, leaving 15 bases of the junction unmatched. CDR1 and CDR2 from the germline V gene are MNHEY and SMNVEV (reference sequence). Written as DNA, the CDR3 is TGTGCCAGCAGCCGATCCGACGGACAGGGTGGGGACACCATATATTTT. Translated, it gives CASSRSDGQGGDTIYF.

The CDR3 DNA reads TGTGCCAGCAGCAAAGGGCGAGGCGGGAGGGCCTTTTATAACCCCTACGAGCAGTACTTC. It specifies CASSKGRGGRAFYNPYEQYF. The chain has TRBV21-1 and TRBJ2-7; TRBD2 was called by the table and not checked on the DNA. TRBV21-1 is a pseudogene. The CDR3 contains 20 residues.

The rearrangement uses TRBV7-6 and TRBJ2-6, with 9 nucleotides matching TRBD1. The length of the CDR3 is 15 residues. Trimming at V came to 5 bases and at J to 3 bases, leaving 2 bases not matched to a gene. CDR1 is SGHVS, CDR2 FNYEAQ, per germline. The CDR3 DNA sequence: TGTGCCAGCAGCCGGGACAGGGATGGGGCCAACGTCCTGACTTTC. It translates to CASSRDRDGANVLTF.

The chain combines TRBV19 with TRBJ1-1; the D is unclear. Trimming took off 1 base at V and 6 bases at J, with 12 bases between the two ends. This CDR3 is 14 amino acids long. CDR1 is LNHDA, CDR2 SQIVND, per germline (reference sequence). CDR3 in amino acids: CASSIVFTGAEAFF. CDR3 sequence (DNA): TGTGCCAGTAGTATAGTCTTTACGGGAGCTGAAGCTTTCTTT. The full variable domain, rest sourced from reference TRBV19 and TRBJ1-1, is DGGITQSPKYLFRKEGQNVTLSCEQNLNHDAMYWYRQDPGQGLRLIYYSQIVNDFQKGDIAEGYSVSREKKESFPLTVTSAQKNPTAFYLCASSIVFTGAEAFFGQGTRLTVV.

V is TRBV14 and J is TRBJ1-2, with 9 bases lining up with TRBD1. This CDR3 is built from 14 residues. The trim removed 4 bases at V and 8 bases at J, leaving 8 bases unmatched. Germline CDR1 and CDR2: SGHDN and FVKESK. The CDR3 here is CASSLLTGGEGYTF. CDR3 coding DNA: TGTGCCAGCAGCCTTCTGACAGGGGGAGAGGGCTACACCTTC.

The genes are TRBV10-1 and TRBJ2-6, with D maybe TRBD1 (6 bases). This CDR3 has 19 residues. V gave up 6 bases and J gave up 1 base, with 22 bases separating them. Germline V CDR1 and CDR2: WNHNN, SYGVQD (reference sequence). CDR3 loop: CASSRPGRTANSGANVLTF. The CDR3 bases are TGCGCCAGCAGCCGACCGGGACGGACAGCGAATTCTGGGGCCAACGTCCTGACTTTC.

V usage is TRBV11-2 and J usage is TRBJ2-7; TRBD2 aligns across 11 bases. CDR1 is SGHAT, CDR2 FQNNGV, per germline. The V segment lost 5 bases and the J segment 1 base; nucleotides outside the gene matches: 4. The CDR3 has 15 residues. The CDR3 region has the DNA TGTGCCAGCAGCCCCGGACTAGCGGGTTCCTACGAGCAGTACTTC. This encodes CASSPGLAGSYEQYF.

This chain connects TRBV19 to TRBJ1-1; possibly TRBD1 for D (6 bases). Germline-derived CDR1 and CDR2 are LNHDA and SQIVND (reference sequence). Trimming cost V 3 bases and J 1 base, with 18 bases left between them. The CDR3 consists of 17 residues. DNA for the CDR3: TGTGCCAGTAGTATCCTCCACAGGGTCGGGGAGAACACTGAAGCTTTCTTT. Translating gives CASSILHRVGENTEAFF.

The rearrangement joins TRBV7-8 to TRBJ1-5; no clear D. The V end lost 0 bases, the J end lost 9 bases, and 9 bases lay between the germline ends. The CDR3 is 13 amino acids. Germline V gives CDR1 SGHVS, CDR2 FQNEAQ. CDR3 amino acids: CASSLALGRPQHF. The CDR3 DNA reads as TGTGCCAGCAGCTTAGCGCTGGGCAGGCCCCAGCATTTT.

The chain carries TRBV6-1 and TRBJ1-4; D is unclear. V lost 2 bases and J 5 bases, leaving 6 bases between the germline ends. The CDR3 has 13 amino acids. Germline V gene sequence: CDR1 MNHNS, CDR2 SASEGT. CDR3 coding DNA: TGTGCCAGCAGTGAACAGATAAATGAAAAACTGTTTTTT. Amino acids: CASSEQINEKLFF.

J is TRBJ2-1 and V is TRBV4-1; TRBD1 matches 9 bases. J lost 3 bases, V lost 0 bases, and 6 bases had no gene match. The CDR3 has 17 residues. Germline V gene data show CDR1 as MGHRA and CDR2 as YSYEKL. CDR3 bases: TGCGCCAGCAGCCAAGATCGGTCGGGACAGGGCTACAATGAGCAGTTCTTC. Protein: CASSQDRSGQGYNEQFF.

The rearrangement links TRBV5-6 to TRBJ2-5; D is perhaps TRBD2 (5 bases). V lost 7 bases and J lost 0, with 16 bases in between. The germline V gene encodes CDR1 SGHDT and CDR2 YYEEEE. This CDR3 region has 15 residues. This chain's CDR3 is CASSSPRRNQETQYF. CDR3 DNA: TGTGCCAGCTCGTCCCCCCGGAGGAACCAAGAGACCCAGTACTTC.

V and J are TRBV30 and TRBJ2-3; D gene ambiguous. V dropped 3 bases and J dropped 11 bases, with 15 bases sitting between them. The CDR3 is 12 amino acids. In germline, CDR1 is GTSNPN, CDR2 SVGIG (reference sequence). The CDR3 bases are TGTGCCTGGAGGTCGACACAGTCAGGGCAGTATTTT. Translated, it gives CAWRSTQSGQYF.

The chain links TRBV11-2 to TRBJ2-1; D not certain. Germline CDR1 and CDR2: SGHAT and FQNNGV. CDR3 length: 12 amino acids. Deletions cut 7 bases from V and 8 bases from J, with 12 bases between. The CDR3 bases are TGTGCCAGCACCCCCAGCGTGGATGAGCAGTTCTTC. As protein: CASTPSVDEQFF.

The chain links TRBV28 to TRBJ2-1; 8 bases align to TRBD2. This CDR3 comprises 16 residues. V gave up 5 bases and J gave up 7 bases; unmatched junction bases: 13. Germline CDR1 reads MDHEN; CDR2 reads SYDVKM. The chain's CDR3 is CASSKKGLAGTNEQFF. The CDR3 DNA is TGTGCCAGCAGTAAAAAGGGGCTAGCGGGTACGAATGAGCAGTTCTTC.

The genes are TRBV6-6 and TRBJ1-5; no reliable D call. Trimming removed 1 base at V and 2 bases at J, with 12 bases between. The CDR3 is made up of 16 amino acids. Germline V CDR1 and CDR2: MNHNY, SVGAGI (reference sequence). CDR3 residues: CASSYLGLGGNQPQHF. In DNA form, the CDR3 reads TGTGCCAGCAGTTACTTGGGCCTCGGTGGCAATCAGCCCCAGCATTTT.

Here the CDR3 reads CASSQGQRGQADTQYF. CDR3 DNA: TGCGCCAGCAGCCAAGGCCAGCGGGGGCAGGCAGATACGCAGTATTTT. The chain couples TRBV4-1 to TRBJ2-3, with 8 nucleotides matching TRBD2. The CDR3 totals 16 residues. Germline V gene lookup returns CDR1 MGHRA and CDR2 YSYEKL. V was clipped by 1 base and J by 4 bases; unmatched bases: 7.

The V and J genes are TRBV19 and TRBJ2-7, with 7 bases lining up with TRBD2. CDR1 and CDR2 (germline): LNHDA, SQIVND (reference sequence). After removal of 4 bases from V and 7 bases from J, the junction contained 7 bases not matched to a gene. The CDR3 extends over 13 amino acids. The CDR3 DNA is TGTGCCAGTAGTAGTGGACTAGTCGGGGAGCAGTACTTC. Translating gives CASSSGLVGEQYF.

The chain combines TRBV28 with TRBJ2-7; 11 bases line up with TRBD2. The CDR3 extends over 16 amino acids. After removal of 6 bases from V and 2 bases from J, the junction contained 9 bases not matched to a gene. Germline V gene sequence: CDR1 MDHEN, CDR2 SYDVKM. The CDR3, as DNA: TGTGCCAGCAGCCCTGCCGGGACTAGCGGAACCTACGAGCAGTACTTC. Protein: CASSPAGTSGTYEQYF. The full variable domain, with the rest looked up from reference TRBV28 and TRBJ2-7, is DVKVTQSSRYLVKRTGEKVFLECVQDMDHENMFWYRQDPGLGLRLIYFSYDVKMKEKGDIPEGYSVSREKKERFSLILESASTNQTSMYLCASSPAGTSGTYEQYFGPGTRLTVT.

The chain employs TRBV5-8 and TRBJ2-1, with 7 bases identical to TRBD2. Germline CDR1 is SGHTS and CDR2 is YDEGEE. This CDR3 comprises 18 residues. V trimming: 2 bases; J trimming: 8 bases; junction bases outside the gene matches: 19. CDR3 DNA sequence: TGTGCCAGCAGCTTCCGTCGGATCGGCGGGAGAGGAATCGATGAGCAGTTCTTC. Amino acids: CASSFRRIGGRGIDEQFF.

The V and J genes are TRBV7-8 and TRBJ1-1; maybe TRBD1 (5 bases). Germline CDR1 reads SGHVS; CDR2 reads FQNEAQ. V was clipped by 2 bases and J by 2 bases, with 9 bases between them. This CDR3 spans 14 amino acids. The CDR3 region is CASSLSRANTEAFF. As DNA, the CDR3 is TGTGCCAGCAGCTTATCCAGGGCTAACACTGAAGCTTTCTTT. Looking up the rest from reference TRBV7-8 and TRBJ1-1 gives the full variable domain: GAGVSQSPRYKVAKRGQDVALRCDPISGHVSLFWYQQALGQGPEFLTYFQNEAQLDKSGLPSDRFFAERPEGSVSTLKIQRTQQEDSAVYLCASSLSRANTEAFFGQGTRLTVV.

This chain links TRBV21-1 with TRBJ1-2; the table names TRBD1, a call not compared with the DNA. TRBV21-1 is an annotated pseudogene. The CDR3 has 16 amino acids. The CDR3 DNA is TGTGCCAGCAGCAATAATTCGGGACAGCGAAACTATGGCTACACCTTC. Amino acids: CASSNNSGQRNYGYTF.

The CDR3 is CASGRGLNTEAFF. In DNA form, the CDR3 reads TGTGCCAGCGGCCGGGGTTTGAACACTGAAGCTTTCTTT. The genes are TRBV7-6 and TRBJ1-1; D gene uncertain. The CDR3 is 13 residues long. Trimming took off 8 bases at V and 0 bases at J, with 10 bases between the two ends. Germline V CDR1 and CDR2: SGHVS, FNYEAQ. The whole variable domain, filled in from reference TRBV7-6 and TRBJ1-1, reads GAGVSQSPRYKVTKRGQDVALRCDPISGHVSLYWYRQALGQGPEFLTYFNYEAQQDKSGLPNDRFSAERPEGSISTLTIQRTEQRDSAMYRCASGRGLNTEAFFGQGTRLTVV.

The chain recombines TRBV5-6 with TRBJ2-7; D is undetermined. The CDR3 covers 13 residues. Germline assignment: CDR1 SGHDT and CDR2 YYEEEE. Trimming cost V 2 bases and J 0 bases, with 6 bases left between them. CDR3 sequence reads: CASSLRSSYEQYF. The CDR3 DNA follows: TGTGCCAGCAGCTTACGCAGCTCCTACGAGCAGTACTTC.

The rearrangement uses TRBV7-8 and TRBJ1-6; no clear D gene. Germline CDR1 SGHVS, CDR2 FQNEAQ. Trimming shortened V by 0 bases and J by 10 bases, and 7 bases separated the two germline ends. This CDR3 has 13 residues. The CDR3 spells CASSLAAGSPLHF. CDR3 DNA sequence: TGTGCCAGCAGCTTAGCCGCGGGATCACCCCTCCACTTT.

This chain links TRBV27 with TRBJ2-5; no definite D call. The CDR3 spans 11 residues. Germline assignment: CDR1 MNHEY and CDR2 SMNVEV (reference sequence). V shed 5 bases and J shed 2 bases, with 3 bases lying between them. The CDR3 loop is CASSVQETQYF. CDR3 coding DNA: TGTGCCAGCAGTGTACAAGAGACCCAGTACTTC.